This TCR beta chain was retrieved from a study of blood T cell repertoires in COVID-19 (dated by TCRdb to 2018 to 2021). Study-level background: Collaborator samples came from the United States, Italy and Spain and covered acute and convalescent phases of COVID-19. The material from the prospective study consisted of cDNA or gDNA derived from T cells, B-cell-depleted T cells, or PBMCs. Deeply sampled blood TCRbeta repertoires from subjects exposed to, actively infected with, or recovered from COVID-19 were included in the dataset. A freely available public database, intended as a resource for researchers studying the immune response to SARS-CoV-2, is where the repertoires were released. The samples were drawn from the first 160 participants of the ongoing ImmuneRACE study and from 1,254 subjects provided by 6 global collaborators. A de-identified subject ID, COVID-19 status, age in years and sex were almost always included in the sample metadata. Where available, HLA class I and class II types were taken from metadata supplied by the sample provider and were not determined by assay-based typing. Broad study findings and their caveats: The amount of clinical and demographic metadata varied by source and participant and was provided uncurated.

TCRbeta CDR3 regions were amplified from genomic DNA using the immunoSEQ Assay, a bias-controlled multiplex PCR. The authors' analysis ran thus. The number of nucleated cells in each sample was estimated from the amplification of reference gene primers within the assay. To quantify the absolute abundance of each unique TCRbeta CDR3 rearrangement, sequence reads were collapsed and filtered. Productive Simpson clonality was computed per sample as the square root of Simpson's diversity index over productive rearrangements. Not all clones reach the TCRdb copy of this immuneACCESS table, which keeps in-frame sequences only. Checked studies attribute under half of the gap to unresolved V genes and leave the rest unexplained. V and J calls and clone size are those listed in that table; D and trimming were worked out from the DNA. The sample table holds roughly 200,000 clones, of which 85% to 90% were seen once. The ten largest make up about 2.5% of the sample.

Here V drops 7 bases and J drops 6 bases, and the junction holds 11 bases not matched to any gene. CDR3 length: 14 amino acids, cysteine to phenylalanine. Only the CDR3 part of the read is kept: 42 bases, read in frame from the first base. From the germline V gene, CDR1 is SGHNT and CDR2 is YENEEA. Each collaborating institution followed its own protocols to collect whole blood in K2EDTA tubes. For TCRbeta analysis, collaborator samples were shipped as frozen whole blood, as isolated PBMCs, or as DNA extracted from either sample type. This clone occurred a few times. No cognate antigen has been identified for it. There are no base qualities to consult, and no much larger clone falls within one base.

Recombination connected TRBV11-3 to TRBJ2-7, and 8 junctional nucleotides match TRBD1. This receptor was taken from a man aged 40-50 years with active or convalescent COVID-19. The specimen sequenced was peripheral blood. The DNA sequence is TGTGCCAGCACCACAGGGGGTAATATGTGCGAGCAGTACTTC. Translated, it reads CASTTGGNMCEQYF.